Each of the 29 T cell receptor beta chains below was sequenced from the same sample in a study of T cells in Graves' hyperthyroidism and ophthalmopathy. TCR beta CDR3 regions were amplified from RNA transcripts. In the first-round RT-PCR of the TCR CDR3, the HTBI primer set was used. Each CDR3 protein is one row after TCRdb ran MiXCR on the multiplex PCR reads. The table has about 420,000 distinct CDR3 sequences, roughly 13% seen once. Sequenced input: blood. The origin of the receptors is a woman under 30 with Graves' hyperthyroidism.

This clonotype was picked up many times. J is TRBJ1-6 and V is TRBV12-3 or TRBV12-4, with D unresolved. V was shortened by 9 bases and J by 7 bases, with 13 bases between the two germline ends. CDR3 length: 13 amino acids. The CDR3: CARERQTNSPLHF. The CDR3 nucleotides read TGTGCCAGGGAGAGGCAAACGAATTCACCCCTCCACTTT.

V gene TRBV20-1 combines with J gene TRBJ1-5; 9 bases are a match to TRBD1. CDR3 length: 15 amino acids. J was trimmed by 0 bases and V by 3 bases; bases with no gene match: 3. Germline V gene sequence: CDR1 DFQATT, CDR2 SNEGSKA (reference sequence). CDR3 amino acids: CSARTGGNSNQPQHF. The CDR3 DNA sequence: TGCAGTGCTAGGACAGGGGGGAATAGCAATCAGCCCCAGCATTTT.

This clonotype was picked up many times. The J gene is TRBJ2-7, the V gene TRBV6-1; tentatively, D is TRBD1 (6 bases). CDR1 and CDR2 (germline): MNHNS, SASEGT. V lost 5 bases to trimming and J lost 3 bases, with 11 bases between them. The length of the CDR3 is 13 residues. CDR3 region: CASSRGQSYEQYF. Here the CDR3 DNA reads TGTGCCAGCAGTAGAGGACAGAGCTACGAGCAGTACTTC.

This clonotype has a count of ten or more. The chain recombines TRBV6-2 or TRBV6-3 with TRBJ1-1; D remains unclear. CDR1 is MNHEY, CDR2 SVGEGT, per germline. V dropped 6 bases and J dropped 6 bases, with 17 bases sitting between them. CDR3 length: 14 amino acids. CDR3 loop: CASSPRASNSEAFF. CDR3 sequence (DNA): TGTGCCAGCAGCCCCCGGGCGTCAAATTCTGAAGCTTTCTTT.

This clonotype came up many times. The chain links TRBV5-5 to TRBJ2-1; the match to TRBD2 covers 12 bases. Trimming cost V 1 base and J 4 bases; bases outside gene matches: 3. The CDR3 has 16 amino acids. Germline loops: CDR1 SGHKS, CDR2 YYEKEE (reference sequence). As DNA, the CDR3 is TGTGCCAGCAGCTTGACCGGGACTAGCGGGTACAATGAGCAGTTCTTC. Residues: CASSLTGTSGYNEQFF.

The V call is TRBV5-1, the J call TRBJ1-2, with TRBD1 matching over 8 bases. This CDR3 contains 15 residues. Germline CDR1 SGHRS, CDR2 YFSETQ. V lost 4 bases to trimming and J lost 6 bases; unmatched junction nucleotides: 11. The CDR3, as DNA: TGCGCCAGCAGCATACGTGAGGGACAGGAAGATGGCTACACCTTC. Encoded protein: CASSIREGQEDGYTF.

This clonotype was detected many times. The CDR3 coding sequence is TGTGCCAGCAGTCCCCGGGAGGGCCAAGGGCAGTACTTC. It specifies CASSPREGQGQYF. The V and J genes are TRBV28 and TRBJ2-7; 8 positions agree with TRBD2. With 5 bases clipped from V and 9 bases from J, the junction kept 9 bases outside the gene matches. The CDR3 length is 13 residues. CDR1 is MDHEN and CDR2 is SYDVKM in the germline V gene.

Only one count was recorded for this clonotype. The chain carries TRBV7-8 and TRBJ2-2; maybe TRBD2 (6 bases). Trimming pared 1 base from V and 7 bases from J, leaving 16 bases between. Per the germline V gene, CDR1 is SGHVS and CDR2 is FQNEAQ. The length of the CDR3 is 16 residues. The CDR3 region has the DNA TGTGCCAGCAGCTTAGTGACTAGTGCCTTCGTCGGGGAGCTGTTTTTT. Amino acid sequence: CASSLVTSAFVGELFF.

This clonotype occurred many times. The chain uses TRBV11-2 and TRBJ2-2; TRBD2 agrees at 11 bases. J lost 8 bases, V lost 5 bases, and 10 bases had no gene match. The CDR3 runs to 16 residues. Germline loops: CDR1 SGHAT, CDR2 FQNNGV. CDR3 sequence reads: CASSLAGGVVAGELFF. The CDR3 DNA reads TGTGCCAGCAGCCTAGCGGGAGGCGTCGTAGCTGGGGAGCTGTTTTTT.

The V call is TRBV15, the J call TRBJ2-2, with 7 positions matching TRBD2. Losses at the gene ends were 1 base for V and 1 base for J; bases not matched to a gene: 0. The CDR3 spans 15 residues. The germline CDR1 and CDR2 sequences are LNHNV and YYDKDF (reference sequence). This CDR3 reads CATSRAGGNTGELFF. The CDR3 DNA is TGTGCCACCAGCAGAGCGGGAGGGAACACCGGGGAGCTGTTTTTT.

This clonotype was found many times. The chain couples TRBV12-3 or TRBV12-4 to TRBJ2-7; D is uncertain. V was trimmed by 2 bases and J by 3 bases, leaving 8 bases between them. This CDR3 is built from 13 residues. CDR3 DNA sequence: TGTGCCAGCAGTTTACTCCCCGACTACGAGCAGTACTTC. Residues: CASSLLPDYEQYF.

This chain uses TRBV6-1 with TRBJ2-4; 7 nucleotides line up with TRBD1. Germline values: CDR1 MNHNS, CDR2 SASEGT. The CDR3 consists of 13 residues. Trimming at V came to 6 bases and at J to 1 base, leaving 0 bases not matched to a gene. The CDR3, as DNA: TGTGCCAGCAGGGGACAGGCCAAAAACATTCAGTACTTC. Translating gives CASRGQAKNIQYF.

This clonotype has ten or more counts. This sequence joins TRBV12-3 or TRBV12-4 and TRBJ1-1, with 7 bases lining up with TRBD1. CDR3 length: 14 amino acids. V was clipped by 3 bases and J by 5 bases; unmatched bases: 6. The CDR3 DNA sequence: TGTGCCAGCAGTTTCGACAGGGTCGAGACTGAAGCTTTCTTT. Protein product: CASSFDRVETEAFF.

V and J are TRBV9 and TRBJ1-1; no reliable D call. V lost 0 bases, J lost 5 bases, and 8 bases lay in between. The CDR3 is 13 residues long. CDR1 and CDR2 (germline): SGDLS, YYNGEE. DNA of the CDR3: TGTGCCAGCAGCGTAGTGAGTGGGACTGAAGCTTTCTTT. Its translation is CASSVVSGTEAFF.

This clonotype was seen more than once but under ten times. The chain recombines TRBV2 with TRBJ1-4, with D unresolved. The CDR3 sequence is 14 residues long. Per the germline V gene, CDR1 is SNHLY and CDR2 is FYNNEI. Trimming took off 3 bases at V and 8 bases at J, with 13 bases between the two ends. The CDR3, as DNA: TGTGCCAGCAGTGAGCGCCAGGAAGGGGAAAAACTGTTTTTT. This sequence encodes CASSERQEGEKLFF.

Ten or more counts support this clonotype. This chain connects TRBV6-5 to TRBJ2-7, with 7 bases identical to TRBD2. The junction had 3 bases not matched to a gene; V was cut back by 2 bases and J by 2 bases. The CDR3 is made up of 14 amino acids. The germline V gene encodes CDR1 MNHEY and CDR2 SVGAGI. The CDR3 spells CASSYGLAAYEQYF. CDR3 nucleotides: TGTGCCAGCAGTTACGGTCTAGCGGCCTACGAGCAGTACTTC.

The chain is built from TRBV15 and TRBJ2-7, with TRBD2 matching over 10 bases. J gave up 5 bases and V 3 bases, and 10 bases lay outside the gene matches. The CDR3 loop spans 16 amino acids. Germline V lookup: CDR1 LNHNV, CDR2 YYDKDF (reference sequence). In DNA form, the CDR3 reads TGTGCCACCAGCAGTGGACTAGCGGTAATGAACCACGAGCAGTACTTC. Protein sequence: CATSSGLAVMNHEQYF. The whole variable domain, filled in from reference TRBV15 and TRBJ2-7, reads DAMVIQNPRYQVTQFGKPVTLSCSQTLNHNVMYWYQQKSSQAPKLLFHYYDKDFNNEADTPDNFQSRRPNTSFCFLDIRSPGLGDTAMYLCATSSGLAVMNHEQYFGPGTRLTVT.

This clonotype was counted many times. J is TRBJ1-2 and V is TRBV29-1, with TRBD1 as a possible D gene (6 bases). There are 13 residues in the CDR3. The ends were cut back, 4 bases at V and 4 bases at J, with 13 bases in the middle. Germline CDR1 is SQVTM and CDR2 is ANQGSEA. Here the CDR3 DNA reads TGCAGCGTTGTACAGGGTTTCGGCTATGGCTACACCTTC. It encodes CSVVQGFGYGYTF.

This clonotype was seen ten or more times. The chain employs TRBV28 and TRBJ1-2; TRBD1 matches at 7 bases. The CDR3 has 13 amino acids. Trimming at V came to 5 bases and at J to 8 bases, leaving 8 bases not matched to a gene. CDR1 and CDR2 (germline): MDHEN, SYDVKM. CDR3 sequence reads: CASSLGQAPGYTF. As DNA, the CDR3 is TGTGCCAGCAGTCTCGGACAGGCTCCAGGCTACACCTTC.

This clonotype was seen at least ten times. The rearrangement joins TRBV11-3 to TRBJ2-2; no clear D gene. This CDR3 has 14 amino acids. Trimming stripped 1 base from V and 5 bases from J, with 8 bases between. Germline V CDR1 and CDR2: SGHNT, YENEEA. CDR3 protein: CASSLGRSTGELFF. CDR3 nucleotides: TGTGCCAGCAGCTTAGGTCGTTCGACCGGGGAGCTGTTTTTT.

The table lists this clonotype with many counts. The V and J genes are TRBV28 and TRBJ1-2; D gene unclear. This CDR3 is 15 amino acids long. V lost 10 bases and J lost 1, with 19 bases in between. Germline V lookup: CDR1 MDHEN, CDR2 SYDVKM. DNA of the CDR3: TGTGCCATCCACCCCCCCGGACGGATTAACTATGGCTACACCTTC. Translating it yields CAIHPPGRINYGYTF.

With respect to this clonotype: This could be a read error, since a much larger clone is one nucleotide away. The V gene is TRBV5-1, the J gene TRBJ1-4; 8 nucleotides match TRBD1. The CDR3 runs 14 residues. CDR1 is SGHRS, CDR2 YFSETQ, per germline. CDR3 DNA sequence: TGCGCCAGCAGCTACGACAGGGGAGGAGAAAAACTGCTTTTT. This codes for CASSYDRGGEKLLF.

This clonotype was picked up many times. The chain uses TRBV3-1 and TRBJ1-1; D not certain. Trimming cost V 2 bases and J 1 base, with 5 bases left between them. This CDR3 contains 13 residues. The germline CDR1 and CDR2 sequences are LGHDT and YNNKEL (reference sequence). This CDR3 is CASSQPSNTEAFF. The CDR3 DNA follows: TGTGCCAGCAGCCAACCTTCGAACACTGAAGCTTTCTTT.

This clonotype occurred many times. The gene calls are TRBV3-1 and TRBJ2-7; tentative D call: TRBD1 (5 bases). Trimming took off 2 bases at V and 4 bases at J, with 9 bases between the two ends. Germline assignment: CDR1 LGHDT and CDR2 YNNKEL (reference sequence). This CDR3 has 13 amino acids. The CDR3 loop reads CASSQFRAYEQYF. CDR3 sequence (DNA): TGTGCCAGCAGCCAATTCAGGGCGTACGAGCAGTACTTC.

This chain joins TRBV20-1 and TRBJ2-1, with 12 bases that match TRBD2. V gave up 7 bases and J gave up 9 bases; unmatched junction bases: 10. CDR1 and CDR2 from the germline V gene are DFQATT and SNEGSKA (reference sequence). CDR3 size: 14 residues. The CDR3 loop is CSGLLAGGLGEQFF. The DNA for the CDR3 is TGCAGTGGCCTACTAGCGGGAGGTTTGGGTGAGCAGTTCTTC.

This clonotype was detected many times. The V gene is TRBV20-1, the J gene TRBJ2-1, with D uncertain. Germline V gives CDR1 DFQATT, CDR2 SNEGSKA (reference sequence). Trimming left V 3 bases short and J 7 bases short, with 7 bases between. The CDR3 has 11 amino acids. CDR3 amino acids: CSASSLNEQFF. CDR3 bases: TGCAGTGCTAGCAGCCTGAATGAGCAGTTCTTC.

This clonotype occurred a few times. The rearrangement joins TRBV7-9 to TRBJ1-1; 10 bases match TRBD1. Germline trimming cut 6 bases from V and 4 bases from J; bases unmatched to any gene: 5. The germline CDR1 and CDR2 sequences are SEHNR and FQNEAQ (reference sequence). The CDR3 covers 14 residues. The CDR3 nucleotides read TGTGCCAGCAGACTGGGACAGGGGACCACTGAAGCTTTCTTT. Translating gives CASRLGQGTTEAFF.

The rearrangement links TRBV13 to TRBJ2-7, with a tentative D call TRBD2 (5 bases). This CDR3 region has 15 residues. CDR1 is PRHDT and CDR2 is FYEKMQ in the germline V gene (reference sequence). V was pared by 3 bases and J by 3 bases, with 15 bases between. The CDR3 DNA reads TGTGCCAGCAGCTTGAGTCTAGCAGGTATCTACGAGCAGTACTTC. It encodes CASSLSLAGIYEQYF.

This clonotype was seen at least ten times. The J gene is TRBJ1-2, the V gene TRBV5-4; TRBD1 matches 10 bases. V shed 4 bases and J 6 bases; nucleotides not matched to a gene: 3. The CDR3 runs 13 residues. In germline, CDR1 is SGHNT, CDR2 YYREEE (reference sequence). The CDR3: CASSTGTGDGYTF. The CDR3 DNA is TGTGCCAGCAGCACCGGGACAGGGGATGGCTACACCTTC.